This note documents a single TCR beta chain sequence. It lacks a known antigen. It has no much larger one-base neighbor in the sample; base qualities were not kept. These data come from a study of blood T cells in healthy people across ages (dated by TCRdb to the mid-2010s). General notes on the study: In model experiments, template switching captured about one uniquely barcoded TCR beta cDNA molecule for every two T cells. The study measured age-related changes in TCR beta repertoire diversity using deep sequencing normalized with unique cDNA molecular identifiers. Donors were grouped into four age groups: young (average approximately 15 years), middle-aged (under 40), aged (about 59) and long-lived (about 82). To avoid experimental bias, donors of different ages were randomly spread across the sequencing lanes. The study analyzed two additional independent replicas of 1 million unique cDNA reads from the same blood draw for two donors, one aged 18 to 29 and one aged 80 or older. What the authors observed across the whole study: The CMV infection status of donors was not known, potentially confounding age-related changes in expanded clonotypes. Bulk unsorted PBMC profiling prevented conclusive comparison of naive and antigen-experienced compartments. Compared with the aged group, more naive CD4+ T cells, fewer expanded clones and increased TCR diversity were shown by the long-lived group, suggesting age selection. Observed TCR beta diversity per million T cells fell roughly linearly with age, and a significant reduction was already apparent by age about 36. Estimates of total diversity from one million sequenced T cells were regarded as lower bounds and underestimates. The percentage of naive T cells measured by flow cytometry correlated strongly with observed TCR beta diversity.

CDR1 SQVTM and CDR2 ANQGSEA are derived from the germline V gene. CDR3 length: 12 amino acids, cysteine to phenylalanine. The only DNA kept is the CDR3, 36 bases in frame from the first base. Donors were 35 to 40 systemically healthy Caucasian individuals from Russia aged roughly 6 to 100 years. Each donor gave ten milliliters of peripheral blood, drawn into EDTA-treated Vacutainer tubes. Ficoll-Paque density-gradient centrifugation was used to isolate PBMCs, with at least 6.5 million per sample. Trizol reagent was used to extract total RNA from the PBMCs, yielding at least 6 micrograms per sample. For every donor, flow cytometry on a PBMC aliquot measured the percentage of naive CD45RAhigh/CD27high T cells. Library method: 5' RACE. Instrument used: Illumina HiSeq 2500. A second PCR of about 7 to 12 cycles was performed with a sample-barcoded 5' primer and a J-beta primer mix. A unique molecular identifier was introduced onto each TCR beta cDNA molecule by a template-switch 5' adaptor carrying 12 random nucleotides. Each sample yielded at least 2.5 million CDR3-containing paired-end reads. All of the RNA was converted into first-strand cDNA using the Mint cDNA synthesis kit, with a TRBC-specific oligonucleotide serving as the primer. After uracil-DNA glycosylase treatment, a first 18-cycle PCR used universal primers M1SS and BC2_uni_R on all cDNA. In the authors' own workflow: Normalization of each sample was performed by random selection of 1 million high-quality reads, each carrying a distinct molecular identifier. Instead of being binned into consensus sequences, reads with shared molecular identifiers were discarded. MiTCR, run with a Q25 quality threshold and the strictest error-elimination algorithm, handled CDR3 identification, clonotype clustering and error correction. A nonparametric unseen species model using Euler transformation provided a lower-bound estimate of total TCR beta diversity. TCRdb reran the public reads through fastp at Q25 and MiXCR, keeping productive beta chains. Duplicate CDR3 protein sequences are folded into a single record with the most common DNA and genes. The V and J calls and clone size are TCRdb's, not the authors'. Counted in this sample were around 1,100,000 distinct CDR3 sequences; around two fifths of them appeared once. The ten most abundant clones make up roughly 14% of the sample.

This sequence was found in a man between 18 and 35 years old in good health. The chain joins TRBV29-1 to TRBJ2-5; the D gene is unclear. The end of the DNA fits TRBJ2-7 better, so the J call may be wrong. Sequenced input: blood. The CDR3 here reads CSVEGTVDEQYF. The DNA sequence is TGCAGCGTTGAGGGAACTGTCGACGAGCAGTACTTC.